This entry features one T cell receptor beta chain sequence. The clone's antigen remains unknown. Base-call qualities are not available, and no considerably larger clone is one nucleotide away. This sample was included in a study of T cell responses to AZD1222 COVID-19 vaccine (dated by TCRdb to the early 2020s). Broadly, across the study: AZD1222 recipients with second doses at about 4 weeks or about 12 weeks were pooled, because spike-specific TCR depth and breadth did not differ between schedules. TCR sequencing covered about 230 trial participants: 207 given two doses of AZD1222 and around 26 given two doses of MenACWY control vaccine. Enrollment into the trials was organized by age into subgroups of 18-55, 56-69 and 70-plus years, and those subgroups contained roughly 150, 30 and 60 TCR-sequenced participants, respectively. Overall study results and their limits: A significant rise in spike-specific TCR breadth and depth was observed after two AZD1222 doses relative to day 0 and relative to MenACWY recipients. The 56-69-year group was small, and its depth increase did not reach significance, likely because of low power. Most participants were white British and females outnumbered males, and the authors suggested that clonal diversity may have been underestimated. Nearly half of unique spike-specific TCRs reportedly recognized epitopes outside regions mutated in the B.1.351 and B.1.1.7 variants. Conclusions about previously exposed vaccinees are limited, since just 5 to 7 AZD1222 recipients were seropositive for SARS-CoV-2 at baseline. Vaccine-associated CD4 TCRs spanned the whole spike protein, with dominant responses in regions 160-218 and 743-854. Because no day 14 peak-response samples were available, the repertoires could be characterized only after the peak T cell response.

The CDR3 regions of human TCRbeta chains were subjected to immunosequencing. For the original study's pipeline: TCRs in the repertoires were compared against a reference library of SARS-CoV-2-specific TCRs that had been generated with the MIRA antigen-specificity platform. Breadth was defined as the fraction of unique TCRs that were SARS-CoV-2-associated, and depth was defined as the fraction of total T cells that were SARS-CoV-2-associated. Using the MIRA data, each spike-specific TCR was mapped to the spike region that the TCR reacts to and placed in a CD4 or CD8 class. Log10-transformed breadth and depth values were compared by one-way ANOVA with Sidak's multiple comparisons tests. Held by TCRdb, this immuneACCESS table contains in-frame sequences only and omits some clones. Under half of the omission traces to an unresolved V gene where checked; the cause of the rest is unknown. V, J and clone size are taken as reported in that table, and D and trimming were inferred from the DNA itself. Counted in this sample were fewer than 150,000 clones; 90% of them appeared once. The ten largest make up around 3.6% of the sample.

The time point label for this specimen denotes: baseline before first vaccination. The vaccinee samples were drawn from two UK trials, COV001 and COV002, one of which was a single-blind randomized controlled phase 2/3 trial testing AZD1222 (ChAdOx1 nCoV-19) in healthy adults. Trial participant PBMC samples were collected at day 0 and day 28 after the second dose for TCRbeta chain sequencing. Per the germline V gene, SGHDT is the CDR1 and YYEEEE is the CDR2. Trimmed from V: 4 bases; trimmed from J: 7 bases; junction bases lacking a gene match: 7. The CDR3 runs 13 residues from the cysteine to the phenylalanine. The CDR3 DNA has 39 bases and is translated from base 1.

In this chain, TRBV5-6 is recombined with TRBJ1-2; 7 middle bases align to TRBD1. The sequencing here drew on peripheral blood, taken on day 0 of AZD1222 vaccination. This sequence originates from an adult in good health. The CDR3 amino acid sequence is: CASSRRSGGGYTF. The DNA reads as follows: TGTGCCAGCAGCCGGAGGTCAGGGGGTGGCTACACCTTC.